Sequencing of this T cell receptor (beta chain) was carried out in a study of blood T cell repertoires in COVID-19. Study details: The analysed material was cDNA or gDNA that came from T cells, B-cell-depleted T cells, or PBMCs.

Germline V gene lookup returns CDR1 SQVTM and CDR2 ANQGSEA. V shed 6 bases, J shed 8 bases, and the junction held 13 bases outside the gene matches. There are 13 residues in the CDR3. Only in-frame clones appear in the TCRdb table, and some are missing; sequencing was by immunoSEQ multiplex PCR. The sample yields approximately 260,000 clones, just over 90% seen once. Sequencing used PBMCs or T cells enriched from blood (not recorded which). This receptor was identified in a woman aged 18 to 35 who had recovered from COVID-19. J is TRBJ2-7 and V is TRBV29-1; the match to TRBD2 covers 7 bases. CDR3 amino acids: CSVRAGAGVKQYF. In DNA, the CDR3 is TGCAGCGTGCGAGCGGGTGCGGGGGTAAAGCAGTACTTC.